The 3 T cell receptor beta chains given below trace back to one sample, sequenced in a study of cytomegalovirus exposure and HLA in healthy donors. Primers for the PCR totalled 60 Vbeta and 13 Jbeta. Using immunoSEQ multiplex PCR, the repertoire was profiled, and TCRdb retains in-frame clones only, with some absent. The sample shows approximately 61,000 clones, 75% to 80% of them seen only once. The specimen was PBMCs. All receptors come from a man aged 18 to 30 in good health and CMV-seropositive.

The table lists this clone with a count of one. The chain has TRBV6-4 and TRBJ1-1; 7 nucleotides line up with TRBD1. The trim removed 3 bases at V and 3 bases at J, leaving 7 bases unmatched. CDR1 is MRHNA, CDR2 SNTAGT, per germline. The CDR3 spans 15 residues. CDR3 sequence (DNA): TGTGCCAGCAGTGAGACCCGACAGGGCTACACTGAAGCTTTCTTT. It translates to CASSETRQGYTEAFF.

This sequence joins TRBV5-6 and TRBJ2-1, with D perhaps TRBD1 (8 bases). Germline V lookup: CDR1 SGHDT, CDR2 YYEEEE. Trimming shortened V by 2 bases and J by 7 bases, and 13 bases separated the two germline ends. This CDR3 is 14 amino acids long. The CDR3 is CASSFYRGGNEQFF. In DNA form, the CDR3 reads TGTGCCAGCAGCTTCTACAGGGGGGGAAATGAGCAGTTCTTC.

The J gene is TRBJ2-7, the V gene TRBV13; 11 bases match TRBD1. CDR3 length: 15 amino acids. V shed 4 bases and J 3 bases; nucleotides not matched to a gene: 5. Germline loops: CDR1 PRHDT, CDR2 FYEKMQ (reference sequence). The CDR3 protein is CASSSGQGAVYEQYF. CDR3 nucleotide sequence: TGTGCCAGCAGCTCCGGACAGGGGGCTGTCTACGAGCAGTACTTC.